This TCR beta chain was captured in a study of Ad26.COV2.S vaccination and SARS-CoV-2 variants. Study summary: Ad26.COV2.S given intramuscularly, once or twice 56 days apart.

TCRdb keeps only in-frame clones here, not all; method: immunoSEQ multiplex PCR. The sample includes some 390,000 clones, around 85% of them seen just once. Treatment in this sample: some 19 received Ad26.COV2.S at low or high dose, single or two shots; roughly 5 received placebo; per-sample allocation not given. Sampling took place 63 days after the first vaccine or placebo injection. The input for sequencing was peripheral blood, taken in a trial of Ad26.COV2.S vaccine versus placebo. This TCR was recovered from a person aged 18-65 years who received the Ad26.COV2.S COVID-19 vaccine or a placebo.

In DNA form, the CDR3 reads TGTGCCAGCAGCCAAGATGCGGGGGACACTGAAGCTTTCTTT. It encodes CASSQDAGDTEAFF. This rearrangement joins TRBV3-1 (or the pseudogene TRBV3-2) to TRBJ1-1, with D possibly being TRBD1 (5 bases). The V gene's germline CDR1 is LGHDT and CDR2 YNNKEL (reference sequence). This CDR3 is built from 14 residues. Trimming cost V 0 bases and J 3 bases, with 8 bases left between them.